This record covers a single T cell receptor beta chain. No antigen is known for it. Qualities for individual bases were not recorded, and no much larger clone is one base off. This specimen comes from a study of T cell repertoires and Cas9 in healthy adults (dated by TCRdb to between 2018 and 2020). Study-wide context: Within the CD4 and CD8 compartments, SpCas9-reactive T cells were assessed for multi-effector potency, cytotoxicity and lineage determination. The study examined preexisting T cell immunity against the Streptococcus pyogenes Cas9 nuclease (SpCas9) used in CRISPR gene editing.

Broader findings and caveats from the paper: SpCas9-reactive regulatory T cells were reported to mitigate proliferation and function of SpCas9-reactive effector T cells in vitro.

Healthy humans were used as donors in the study. Library method: the immunoSEQ multiplex PCR assay. TCRdb took over this immuneACCESS table, retaining in-frame rearrangements with V and J assigned. Such tables are incomplete; in checked studies, under half of the missing clones stem from an unresolved V gene, and the remainder is unexplained. The sample includes tens of thousands of clones, with around nine tenths observed a single time. 0.69% of the sample is held by the ten biggest clonotypes. This receptor was obtained from a human donor in good health. The specimen was CD4+ effector T cells (CD127+, CD25-, CD137-, CD154-) from PBMCs; culture status not recorded.

The CDR3 in this case is CASSHGTAAFF. The DNA sequence is as follows: TGTGCCAGCAGTCACGGGACAGCCGCTTTCTTT. The V and J genes are TRBV6-6 and TRBJ1-1, with 7 bases in between that match TRBD1. The CDR3, from cysteine to phenylalanine, totals 11 residues. Here the CDR3 DNA is all that survives: 33 bases in frame from base 1. Sequences MNHNY (CDR1) and SVGAGI (CDR2) are obtained from the germline V gene (reference sequence). Germline trimming: 5 bases from V, 11 bases from J; junction bases outside gene matches: 5.